One and the same sample provided the 8 T cell receptor beta chains below, sequenced in a study of glioma-infiltrating T cells after dendritic cell vaccination. Profiled with immunoSEQ multiplex PCR; TCRdb holds only in-frame clones, not every one. The sample carries approximately 82,000 clones, about 90% recorded once. The sample here was blood, taken before dendritic cell vaccination. These receptors originate from a human donor with glioblastoma.

As to this clone: The junction departs from germline at one end; a sequencing error may be responsible. J is TRBJ1-1 and V is TRBV19; TRBD1 matches at 11 bases. The CDR3 is 15 amino acids. Germline V lookup: CDR1 LNHDA, CDR2 SQIVND (reference sequence). This CDR3 reads CASSRRDRGNAEASF. The CDR3 bases are TGTGCCAGTAGCCGAAGGGACAGGGGGAACGCTGAAGCTTCCTTT.

The chain joins TRBV19 to TRBJ1-4; 7 positions match TRBD1. The V segment lost 8 bases and the J segment 12 bases; nucleotides outside the gene matches: 15. Looked up from germline, CDR1 is LNHDA and CDR2 is SQIVND (reference sequence). The CDR3 sequence is 14 residues long. CDR3 nucleotide sequence: TGTGCCAGTCGACGGGACAGACTAATGACCGAACTGTTTTTT. Amino acid sequence: CASRRDRLMTELFF.

This rearrangement joins TRBV19 to TRBJ2-1, with 7 bases fitting TRBD1. The V segment lost 10 bases and the J segment 2 bases; nucleotides outside the gene matches: 8. The CDR3 runs to 14 residues. Germline loops: CDR1 LNHDA, CDR2 SQIVND (reference sequence). The DNA for the CDR3 is TGTGCCACCCGCGCCGGGACAGCCTACAATGAGCAGTTCTTC. Translated: CATRAGTAYNEQFF.

J is TRBJ1-5 and V is TRBV6-5; perhaps TRBD1 as D (5 bases). The CDR3 loop spans 14 amino acids. Germline V gene data show CDR1 as MNHEY and CDR2 as SVGAGI. V was trimmed by 8 bases and J by 0 bases, leaving 11 bases between them. CDR3 sequence reads: CASVRQISNQPQHF. CDR3 nucleotides: TGTGCCAGCGTTCGACAGATTAGCAATCAGCCCCAGCATTTT.

This clone was recorded once. The genes are TRBV10-3 and TRBJ1-3, with D perhaps TRBD1 (5 bases). The CDR3 consists of 15 residues. CDR1 is ENHRY, CDR2 SYGVKD, per germline. Trimming removed 10 bases from V and 4 bases from J, with 20 bases in between. CDR3 loop: CATAWTLQEGNTIYF. Here the CDR3 DNA reads TGTGCCACCGCCTGGACACTACAGGAAGGAAACACCATATATTTT.

The chain has TRBV19 and TRBJ1-5, with D tentatively TRBD1 (5 bases). The CDR3 loop spans 14 amino acids. With 3 bases removed from V and 4 bases from J, the gap between germline ends came to 10 bases. Germline V gene data show CDR1 as LNHDA and CDR2 as SQIVND (reference sequence). The CDR3 sequence is CASSIWGVNQPQHF. In nucleotides, the CDR3 is TGTGCCAGTAGTATTTGGGGGGTAAATCAGCCCCAGCATTTT. The full variable domain, with the rest looked up from reference TRBV19 and TRBJ1-5, is DGGITQSPKYLFRKEGQNVTLSCEQNLNHDAMYWYRQDPGQGLRLIYYSQIVNDFQKGDIAEGYSVSREKKESFPLTVTSAQKNPTAFYLCASSIWGVNQPQHFGDGTRLSIL.

This clone was observed once. This chain joins TRBV5-4 and TRBJ1-4; TRBD1 is a possible D gene (6 bases). The V gene's germline CDR1 is SGHNT and CDR2 YYREEE (reference sequence). V shed 1 base and J shed 7 bases, with 14 bases lying between them. The CDR3 is made up of 15 amino acids. The DNA for the CDR3 is TGTGCCAGCAGCTTGAAGTCTGGGGGCGGTGAAAAACTGTTTTTT. Encoded protein: CASSLKSGGGEKLFF.

J is TRBJ2-7 and V is TRBV7-9; 11 bases match TRBD2. This CDR3 is 16 amino acids long. The germline CDR1 and CDR2 sequences are SEHNR and FQNEAQ (reference sequence). V dropped 5 bases and J dropped 0; count of bases not matched to a gene: 6. As DNA, the CDR3 is TGTGCCAGCAGCCCCGGACTAGCGGGTAGCTCCTACGAGCAGTACTTC. This encodes CASSPGLAGSSYEQYF. Combining the CDR3 with reference TRBV7-9 and TRBJ2-7 gives the whole variable domain DTGVSQNPRHKITKRGQNVTFRCDPISEHNRLYWYRQTLGQGPEFLTYFQNEAQLEKSRLLSDRFSAERPKGSFSTLEIQRTEQGDSAMYLCASSPGLAGSSYEQYFGPGTRLTVT.